This T cell receptor beta chain was found in a study of tumor-infiltrating lymphocytes in primary liver carcinoma. Study findings and constraints: Overlap in tumor-adjacent and tumor-blood pairs fell below that of tumor region pairs.

This clonotype has only one observation. Its antigen is undetermined. A constant-region primer served to make TCR beta cDNA from roughly 460 ng total RNA. Generation of the TCR beta libraries relied on three nested multiplex PCR rounds using slightly modified ARM-PCR. In the first two PCR rounds, TRBV1-TRBV30 forward primers were paired with a C-beta reverse primer, and each round lasted around 10 cycles. TCRdb re-derived calls from the multiplex PCR reads in MiXCR, one entry per CDR3 protein. The repertoire holds roughly 120,000 distinct CDR3 sequences, 55% to 75% seen once, with 7.5% to 8.5% in the top ten. J gave up 7 bases and V 3 bases, and 7 bases lay outside the gene matches. The germline CDR1 and CDR2 sequences are SGHAT and FQNNGV. The CDR3 has 15 amino acids. Co-extraction of both nucleic acids (RNA and DNA) used about 19-33 mg of unsorted bulk tissue. Primary liver carcinoma, confirmed by histopathology, was surgically resected. Donors were untreated and chronically infected with HBV.

The specimen sequenced was liver tumor tissue from sampling region 3. As for subset: tumor region T3, left-lateral pole. The chain recombines TRBV11-2 with TRBJ2-1; 9 bases fit TRBD2. The receptor was derived from a woman aged 60-75 years with primary liver carcinoma and hepatitis B virus infection. For the CDR3, the DNA is TGTGCCAGCAGCTTTGTGTATAGCGGGAGTAATGAGCAGTTCTTC. Its protein product is CASSFVYSGSNEQFF.